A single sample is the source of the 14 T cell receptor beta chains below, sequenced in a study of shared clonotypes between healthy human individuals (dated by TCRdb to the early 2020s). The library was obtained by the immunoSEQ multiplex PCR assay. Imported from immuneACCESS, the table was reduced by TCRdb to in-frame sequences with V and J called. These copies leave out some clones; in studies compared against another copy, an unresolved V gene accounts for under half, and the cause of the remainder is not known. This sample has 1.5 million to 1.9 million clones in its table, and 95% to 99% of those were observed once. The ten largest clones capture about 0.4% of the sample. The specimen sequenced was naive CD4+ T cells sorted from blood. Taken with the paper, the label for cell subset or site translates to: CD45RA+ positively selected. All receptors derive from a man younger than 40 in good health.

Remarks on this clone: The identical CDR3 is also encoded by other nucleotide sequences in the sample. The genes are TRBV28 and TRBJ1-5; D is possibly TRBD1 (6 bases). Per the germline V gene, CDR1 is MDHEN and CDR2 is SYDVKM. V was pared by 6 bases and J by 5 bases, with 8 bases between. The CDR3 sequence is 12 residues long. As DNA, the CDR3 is TGTGCCAGCAGACAGGGTGATCAGCCCCAGCATTTT. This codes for CASRQGDQPQHF.

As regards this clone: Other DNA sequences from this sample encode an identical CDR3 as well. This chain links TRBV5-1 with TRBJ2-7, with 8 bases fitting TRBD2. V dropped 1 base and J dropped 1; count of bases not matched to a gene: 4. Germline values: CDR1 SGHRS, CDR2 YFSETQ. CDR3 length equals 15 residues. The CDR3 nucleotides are TGCGCCAGCAGCTTGTTAACTAGCGGTTCCTACGAGCAGTACTTC. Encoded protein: CASSLLTSGSYEQYF.

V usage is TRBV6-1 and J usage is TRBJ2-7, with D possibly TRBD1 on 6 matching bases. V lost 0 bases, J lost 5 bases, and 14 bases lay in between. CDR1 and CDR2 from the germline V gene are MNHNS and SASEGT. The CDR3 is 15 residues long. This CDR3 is CASSEAVRQVHEQYF. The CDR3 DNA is TGTGCCAGCAGTGAAGCGGTCAGACAGGTCCACGAGCAGTACTTC.

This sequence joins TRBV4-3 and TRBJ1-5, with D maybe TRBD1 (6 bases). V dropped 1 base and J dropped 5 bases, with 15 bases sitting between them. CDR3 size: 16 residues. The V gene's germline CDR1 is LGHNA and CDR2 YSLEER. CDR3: CASSQVWDKPDQPQHF. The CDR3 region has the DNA TGCGCCAGCAGCCAAGTCTGGGACAAACCAGATCAGCCCCAGCATTTT.

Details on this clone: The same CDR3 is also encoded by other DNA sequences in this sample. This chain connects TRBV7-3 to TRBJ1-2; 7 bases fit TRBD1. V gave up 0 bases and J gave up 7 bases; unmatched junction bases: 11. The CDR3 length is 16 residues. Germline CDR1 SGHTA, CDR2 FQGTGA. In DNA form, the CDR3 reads TGTGCCAGCAGCTTAACCGGGACAGCCCCTGGTCCTGGCTACACCTTC. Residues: CASSLTGTAPGPGYTF.

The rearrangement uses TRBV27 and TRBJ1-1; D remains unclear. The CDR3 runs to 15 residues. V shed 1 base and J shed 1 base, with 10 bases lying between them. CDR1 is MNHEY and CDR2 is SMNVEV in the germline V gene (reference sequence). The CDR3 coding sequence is TGTGCCAGCAGTTTATTCGGCGGCAGGAACACTGAAGCTTTCTTT. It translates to CASSLFGGRNTEAFF.

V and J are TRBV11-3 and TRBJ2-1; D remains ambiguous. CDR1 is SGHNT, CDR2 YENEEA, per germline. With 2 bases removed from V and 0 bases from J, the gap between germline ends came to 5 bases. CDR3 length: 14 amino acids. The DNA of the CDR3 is TGTGCCAGCAGCTTACAGAGCTCCTACAATGAGCAGTTCTTC. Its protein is CASSLQSSYNEQFF. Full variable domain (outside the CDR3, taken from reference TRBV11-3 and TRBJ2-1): EAGVVQSPRYKIIEKKQPVAFWCNPISGHNTLYWYLQNLGQGPELLIRYENEEAVDDSQLPKDRFSAERLKGVDSTLKIQPAELGDSAVYLCASSLQSSYNEQFFGPGTRLTVL.

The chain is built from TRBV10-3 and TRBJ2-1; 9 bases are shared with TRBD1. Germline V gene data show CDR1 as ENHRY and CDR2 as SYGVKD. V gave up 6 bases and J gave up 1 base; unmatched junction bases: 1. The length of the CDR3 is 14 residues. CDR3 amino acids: CAIRGQGSYNEQFF. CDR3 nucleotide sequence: TGTGCCATCAGGGGACAGGGTTCCTACAATGAGCAGTTCTTC.

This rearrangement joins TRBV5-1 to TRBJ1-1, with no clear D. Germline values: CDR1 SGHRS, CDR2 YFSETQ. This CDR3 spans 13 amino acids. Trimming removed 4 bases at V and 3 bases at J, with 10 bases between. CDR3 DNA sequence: TGCGCCAGCAGCAACGCCACTCACACTGAAGCTTTCTTT. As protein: CASSNATHTEAFF.

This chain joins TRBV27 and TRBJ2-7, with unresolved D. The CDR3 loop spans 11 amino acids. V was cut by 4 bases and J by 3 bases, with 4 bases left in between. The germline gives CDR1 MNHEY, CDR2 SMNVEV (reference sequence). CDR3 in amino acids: CASSSHYEQYF. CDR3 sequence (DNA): TGTGCCAGCAGTTCACACTACGAGCAGTACTTC.

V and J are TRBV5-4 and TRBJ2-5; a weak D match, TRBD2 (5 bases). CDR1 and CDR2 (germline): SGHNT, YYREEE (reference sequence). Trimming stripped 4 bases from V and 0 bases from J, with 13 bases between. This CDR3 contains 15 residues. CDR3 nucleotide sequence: TGTGCCAGCAGCCCCCCGCCCGGGGACCAAGAGACCCAGTACTTC. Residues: CASSPPPGDQETQYF.

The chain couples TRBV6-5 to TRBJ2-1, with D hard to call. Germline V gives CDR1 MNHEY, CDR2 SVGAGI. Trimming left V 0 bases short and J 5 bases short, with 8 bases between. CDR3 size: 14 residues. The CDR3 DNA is TGTGCCAGCAGTTACTCCCGGTCGGACAATGAGCAGTTCTTC. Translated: CASSYSRSDNEQFF.

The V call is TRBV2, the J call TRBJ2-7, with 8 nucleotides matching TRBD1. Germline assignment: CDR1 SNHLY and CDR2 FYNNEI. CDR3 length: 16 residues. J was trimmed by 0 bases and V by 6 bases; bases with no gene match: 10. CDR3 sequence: CASRGAPGQVSYEQYF. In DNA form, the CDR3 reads TGTGCCAGCAGGGGTGCCCCGGGACAGGTCTCCTACGAGCAGTACTTC.

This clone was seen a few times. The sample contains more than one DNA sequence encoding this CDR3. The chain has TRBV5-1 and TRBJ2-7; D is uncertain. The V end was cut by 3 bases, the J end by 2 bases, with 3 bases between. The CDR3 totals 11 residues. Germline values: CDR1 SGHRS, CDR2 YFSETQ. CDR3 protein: CASSSAYEQYF. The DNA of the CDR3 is TGCGCCAGCAGCTCCGCCTACGAGCAGTACTTC.